Following are 28 T cell receptor beta chains from one sample sequenced in a study of shared clonotypes between healthy human individuals. This table comes from immunoSEQ multiplex PCR, and its TCRdb copy is limited to in-frame clones, with some not included. The sample consists of 2 million to 2.5 million clones, approximately 96% of them appearing once. The sequencing input was naive CD4+ T cells sorted from blood. Subset of the sample: CD45RA+ positively selected. The receptors stem from a man aged 18-30 years in good health.

This rearrangement joins TRBV18 to TRBJ2-2, with TRBD1 identical over 10 bases. V shed 3 bases and J 6 bases; nucleotides not matched to a gene: 4. From germline, CDR1 is KGHSH and CDR2 LQKENI. CDR3 length equals 15 residues. The CDR3 spells CASSPGTGDAGELFF. CDR3 nucleotides: TGTGCCAGCTCACCCGGGACAGGGGATGCCGGGGAGCTGTTTTTT.

This chain connects TRBV7-2 to TRBJ2-7; 13 bases fit TRBD2. The CDR3 has 17 amino acids. Per germline, CDR1 SGHTA and CDR2 FQGNSA. Unmatched junction bases numbered 8, after V lost 2 bases and J lost 4 bases. The chain's CDR3 is CASSLNPLGLAGYEQYF. Here the CDR3 DNA reads TGTGCCAGCAGCTTAAATCCCCTGGGACTAGCGGGATACGAGCAGTACTTC.

The CDR3 nucleotides are TGTGCCAGCTCAAGGGGGGGCCAAAATGAGCAGTTCTTC. It translates to CASSRGGQNEQFF. This chain links TRBV18 with TRBJ2-1; weak D call: TRBD2 (7 bases). V lost 5 bases and J lost 7, with 12 bases in between. Germline CDR1 reads KGHSH; CDR2 reads LQKENI. CDR3 size: 13 residues.

This chain connects TRBV5-6 to TRBJ2-5, with D perhaps matching TRBD2 (5 bases). This CDR3 is built from 15 residues. The V and J ends lost 0 bases and 1 base respectively, with 10 bases between them. Looked up from germline, CDR1 is SGHDT and CDR2 is YYEEEE. CDR3 coding DNA: TGTGCCAGCAGCTTGGAAAGCGGAATCCAAGAGACCCAGTACTTC. It translates to CASSLESGIQETQYF.

The chain uses TRBV5-5 and TRBJ2-7; D gene ambiguous. From germline, CDR1 is SGHKS and CDR2 YYEKEE (reference sequence). The CDR3 contains 17 residues. Deletions cut 2 bases from V and 2 bases from J, with 20 bases between. Here the CDR3 DNA reads TGTGCCAGCAGCTTATTTAGGTGGGATTGGATCGCCTACGAGCAGTACTTC. Translated: CASSLFRWDWIAYEQYF. Full variable domain (rest looked up from reference TRBV5-5 and TRBJ2-7): DAGVTQSPTHLIKTRGQQVTLRCSPISGHKSVSWYQQVLGQGPQFIFQYYEKEERGRGNFPDRFSARQFPNYSSELNVNALLLGDSALYLCASSLFRWDWIAYEQYFGPGTRLTVT.

The chain links TRBV27 to TRBJ1-1; no firm D call. This CDR3 is built from 14 residues. V gave up 6 bases and J gave up 5 bases, with 16 bases separating them. Germline CDR1 is MNHEY and CDR2 is SMNVEV (reference sequence). CDR3 nucleotide sequence: TGTGCCAGCAGCGCCATCCGGGGTCGAACTGAAGCTTTCTTT. It yields the protein CASSAIRGRTEAFF.

The V gene is TRBV12-5, the J gene TRBJ2-7; 9 nucleotides line up with TRBD1. V shed 3 bases and J 5 bases; nucleotides not matched to a gene: 8. The CDR3 consists of 15 residues. Germline V gene lookup returns CDR1 LGHNT and CDR2 FRNRAP. The CDR3 DNA sequence: TGTGCTAGTGGTTTTAGGGACAGGGTAGTCAACGAGCAGTACTTC. Its translation: CASGFRDRVVNEQYF.

The CDR3 sequence is CASSYWGGSSYEQYF. In DNA, the CDR3 is TGTGCCAGCAGCTATTGGGGGGGAAGCTCCTACGAGCAGTACTTC. J is TRBJ2-7 and V is TRBV7-2; 7 bases are a match to TRBD2. The CDR3 has 15 amino acids. The trim removed 4 bases at V and 0 bases at J, leaving 6 bases unmatched. The germline gives CDR1 SGHTA, CDR2 FQGNSA. The entire variable domain, with the rest obtained from reference TRBV7-2 and TRBJ2-7, is as follows: GAGVSQSPSNKVTEKGKDVELRCDPISGHTALYWYRQSLGQGLEFLIYFQGNSAPDKSGLPSDRFSAERTGGSVSTLTIQRTQQEDSAVYLCASSYWGGSSYEQYFGPGTRLTVT.

As to this clone: Other nucleotide sequences from this sample produce the same CDR3. This sequence joins TRBV9 and TRBJ1-4, with D perhaps TRBD1 (5 bases). This CDR3 is built from 14 residues. CDR1 is SGDLS, CDR2 YYNGEE, per germline. V lost 0 bases to trimming and J lost 5 bases, with 8 bases between them. For the CDR3, the DNA is TGTGCCAGCAGCGTAGACCGGGGGAATGAAAAACTGTTTTTT. The encoded protein is CASSVDRGNEKLFF.

Regarding this clone: One junction end disagrees with the germline gene, perhaps due to a read error. V and J are TRBV6-4 and TRBJ2-2; no reliable D call. This CDR3 is built from 14 residues. Germline CDR1 and CDR2: MRHNA and SNTAGT. The DNA of the CDR3 is TGTGCCAGGGCGGCGCCGGCGAACGCCGGGGAGCTGTTTTTT. It yields the protein CARAAPANAGELFF.

The count of this clone is one. This chain links TRBV2 with TRBJ1-5; unclear D gene. CDR3 size: 15 residues. CDR1 and CDR2 from the germline V gene are SNHLY and FYNNEI. V shed 6 bases and J shed 1 base, with 13 bases lying between them. DNA for the CDR3: TGTGCCAGCAGCGGCACGGGAGGGAGCAATCAGCCCCAGCATTTT. Its protein product is CASSGTGGSNQPQHF.

This sequence joins TRBV6-5 and TRBJ2-3; D is unresolved. The CDR3 covers 11 residues. V lost 4 bases and J lost 7, with 6 bases in between. Germline-derived CDR1 and CDR2 are MNHEY and SVGAGI. The DNA of the CDR3 is TGTGCCAGCAGTTCAGGCAATACGCAGTATTTT. Amino acid sequence: CASSSGNTQYF.

About this clone itself: This sample includes further DNA sequences coding for the same CDR3. This sequence joins TRBV7-9 and TRBJ1-4; the D is unclear. Per germline, CDR1 SEHNR and CDR2 FQNEAQ (reference sequence). The V gene lost 1 base and the J gene lost 0 bases, with 3 bases spanning the gap. The CDR3 runs to 14 residues. The chain's CDR3 is CASSLGTTNEKLFF. Here the CDR3 DNA reads TGTGCCAGCAGCTTAGGGACAACTAATGAAAAACTGTTTTTT.

The CDR3 nucleotides read TGTGCCAGCAGCTCACAAGGGACTAACTACAATGAGCAGTTCTTC. It is translated as CASSSQGTNYNEQFF. The chain couples TRBV11-2 to TRBJ2-1, with 7 bases that match TRBD2. The length of the CDR3 is 15 residues. The germline V gene encodes CDR1 SGHAT and CDR2 FQNNGV. J lost 3 bases, V lost 4 bases, and 6 bases had no gene match.

The chain is built from TRBV6-6 and TRBJ1-2, with D maybe TRBD1 (5 bases). The CDR3 runs 13 residues. The V gene's germline CDR1 is MNHNY and CDR2 SVGAGI (reference sequence). V was trimmed by 7 bases and J by 4 bases, leaving 13 bases between them. The CDR3 sequence is CASTSGLLYGYTF. Here the CDR3 DNA reads TGTGCCAGCACCTCGGGACTTCTCTATGGCTACACCTTC.

The chain is built from TRBV30 and TRBJ2-7; unclear D gene. Looked up from germline, CDR1 is GTSNPN and CDR2 is SVGIG (reference sequence). Between the trimmed V and J ends, which lost 0 bases and 7 bases, there was a span of 10 bases. CDR3 length: 12 amino acids. DNA of the CDR3: TGTGCCTGGAGTGTAATATTGGGGGAGCAGTACTTC. This encodes CAWSVILGEQYF. Full variable domain (rest looked up from reference TRBV30 and TRBJ2-7): SQTIHQWPATLVQPVGSPLSLECTVEGTSNPNLYWYRQAAGRGLQLLFYSVGIGQISSEVPQNLSASRPQDRQFILSSKKLLLSDSGFYLCAWSVILGEQYFGPGTRLTVT.

In DNA, the CDR3 is TGTGCCAGCAGTGAACCCGTAAGCCTTATAGAAGCTTTCTTT. Protein sequence: CASSEPVSLIEAFF. The V gene is TRBV6-1, the J gene TRBJ1-1; D is unclear. Deletions cut 2 bases from V and 8 bases from J, with 15 bases between. Germline CDR1 and CDR2: MNHNS and SASEGT. The CDR3 spans 14 residues.

The chain combines TRBV21-1 with TRBJ2-4. TRBV21-1 is a recognized pseudogene. The CDR3 is 17 residues long. In nucleotides, the CDR3 is TGTGCCAGCAGCAAAGCCGGCAGCCAAATAGCCAAAAACATTCAGTACTTC. This codes for CASSKAGSQIAKNIQYF.

The chain employs TRBV9 and TRBJ1-5; possible D gene TRBD1, 6 bases. The CDR3 runs 15 residues. V was trimmed by 2 bases and J by 0 bases, leaving 9 bases between them. Germline loops: CDR1 SGDLS, CDR2 YYNGEE. CDR3 nucleotide sequence: TGTGCCAGCAGCGTCACAGGGTATAGCAATCAGCCCCAGCATTTT. Translating gives CASSVTGYSNQPQHF.

The V call is TRBV7-2, the J call TRBJ1-2; 11 bases line up with TRBD1. V lost 5 bases, J lost 2 bases, and 4 bases stayed unmatched. The CDR3 extends over 15 amino acids. Germline V CDR1 and CDR2: SGHTA, FQGNSA. The CDR3 loop is CASSRRTGGNYGYTF. The DNA for the CDR3 is TGTGCCAGCAGCCGTCGGACAGGGGGCAACTATGGCTACACCTTC.

CDR3 in amino acids: CASSESGGYLPNTEAFF. As DNA, the CDR3 is TGCGCCAGCAGTGAGTCAGGGGGGTACCTACCGAACACTGAAGCTTTCTTT. The chain links TRBV10-1 to TRBJ1-1, with a possible D match to TRBD1 (6 bases). V was trimmed by 0 bases and J by 1 base, leaving 15 bases between them. The CDR3 length is 17 residues. CDR1 is WNHNN and CDR2 is SYGVQD in the germline V gene (reference sequence).

This rearrangement joins TRBV9 to TRBJ2-2; 9 bases are shared with TRBD2. The CDR3 runs to 18 residues. Germline-derived CDR1 and CDR2 are SGDLS and YYNGEE. The V segment lost 1 base and the J segment 5 bases; nucleotides outside the gene matches: 12. In DNA form, the CDR3 reads TGTGCCAGCAGCGTACTTCCCTCCATAGCGGGAGCTACCGGGGAGCTGTTTTTT. Translating it yields CASSVLPSIAGATGELFF.

V is TRBV5-1 and J is TRBJ2-3; 9 nucleotides line up with TRBD2. Per the germline V gene, CDR1 is SGHRS and CDR2 is YFSETQ. This CDR3 region has 15 residues. The V segment lost 1 base and the J segment 3 bases; nucleotides outside the gene matches: 3. This chain's CDR3 is CASSLQGLATDTQYF. CDR3 sequence (DNA): TGCGCCAGCAGCTTGCAAGGACTAGCGACAGATACGCAGTATTTT.

The V gene is TRBV2, the J gene TRBJ1-3, with no clear D. CDR1 is SNHLY, CDR2 FYNNEI, per germline. Trimming took off 5 bases at V and 0 bases at J, with 17 bases between the two ends. There are 17 residues in the CDR3. CDR3 sequence reads: CASSFTQTVTSGNTIYF. DNA of the CDR3: TGTGCCAGCAGTTTCACCCAGACGGTCACCTCTGGAAACACCATATATTTT.

The chain combines TRBV18 with TRBJ1-2, with TRBD1 matching 7 bases. Germline-derived CDR1 and CDR2 are KGHSH and LQKENI. V gave up 3 bases and J gave up 4 bases; unmatched junction bases: 8. This CDR3 has 15 residues. The DNA for the CDR3 is TGTGCCAGCTCACCCGAGACAGGGCCCCTCTATGGCTACACCTTC. This translates into CASSPETGPLYGYTF. Filled out from reference TRBV18 and TRBJ1-2, the complete variable domain reads NAGVMQNPRHLVRRRGQEARLRCSPMKGHSHVYWYRQLPEEGLKFMVYLQKENIIDESGMPKERFSAEFPKEGPSILRIQQVVRGDSAAYFCASSPETGPLYGYTFGSGTRLTVV.

J is TRBJ2-3 and V is TRBV2, with 12 bases aligning to TRBD2. The germline gives CDR1 SNHLY, CDR2 FYNNEI. V gave up 6 bases and J gave up 4 bases; unmatched junction bases: 5. The CDR3 consists of 15 residues. This CDR3 reads CASRSTSGGPDTQYF. For the CDR3, the DNA is TGTGCCAGCAGGTCGACTAGCGGGGGACCAGATACGCAGTATTTT.

This clone came up once. The chain has TRBV6-6 and TRBJ1-1; D is possibly TRBD1 (6 bases). Germline V gene lookup returns CDR1 MNHNY and CDR2 SVGAGI (reference sequence). The CDR3 has 16 residues. Trimming took 5 bases from V and 0 from J, leaving 16 bases between them. For the CDR3, the DNA is TGTGCCAGCAGTGCTACCTCGACAGGTATGAACACTGAAGCTTTCTTT. Translated: CASSATSTGMNTEAFF.

J is TRBJ1-6 and V is TRBV2, with a possible D match to TRBD1 (5 bases). The CDR3 covers 14 residues. Trimming took 6 bases from V and 6 from J, leaving 12 bases between them. Germline assignment: CDR1 SNHLY and CDR2 FYNNEI. Here the CDR3 reads CASRLTGVNSPLHF. The CDR3 bases are TGTGCCAGCAGATTAACAGGAGTTAATTCACCCCTCCACTTT.